What follows are 10 T cell receptor beta chains derived from one specimen sequenced in a study of T cell changes during pregnancy in multiple sclerosis. Sequencing was performed with immunoSEQ multiplex PCR; in TCRdb, only in-frame clones are kept and a portion is missing. Here the sample spans tens of thousands of clones, approximately 89% being singletons. The source was peripheral blood, collected in the first trimester of pregnancy. These receptors were collected from a female donor in good health, enrolled as a control in a pregnancy study.

V usage is TRBV5-1 and J usage is TRBJ2-3, with TRBD2 matching 8 bases. Per germline, CDR1 SGHRS and CDR2 YFSETQ. The CDR3 is 15 amino acids. The V segment lost 4 bases and the J segment 4 bases; nucleotides outside the gene matches: 8. The CDR3 sequence: CASSPGGGRADTQYF. The CDR3 DNA is TGCGCCAGCAGCCCAGGCGGGGGGAGGGCAGATACGCAGTATTTT.

The rearrangement links TRBV9 to TRBJ1-1; tentatively, D is TRBD1 (5 bases). CDR1 is SGDLS, CDR2 YYNGEE, per germline. Between the trimmed V and J ends, which lost 0 bases and 5 bases, there was a span of 11 bases. This CDR3 comprises 14 residues. The CDR3 sequence: CASSVGTGLTEAFF. CDR3 DNA sequence: TGTGCCAGCAGCGTAGGAACAGGTTTAACTGAAGCTTTCTTT.

Notes on this clone: Compared with germline, one end of the junction differs, possibly owing to a read error. The DNA for the CDR3 is TGCGCCAGCAATGGACTAGGAGGCGGCACAGATGCGCAGTATTTT. Its translation: CASNGLGGGTDAQYF. This chain links TRBV5-1 with TRBJ2-3; TRBD2 agrees at 7 bases. The CDR3 sequence is 15 residues long. Germline V CDR1 and CDR2: SGHRS, YFSETQ.

This chain joins TRBV29-1 and TRBJ2-2, with 10 nucleotides matching TRBD2. The V and J ends lost 7 bases and 2 bases, in that order; junction bases with no gene match: 13. This CDR3 comprises 17 residues. Germline CDR1 SQVTM, CDR2 ANQGSEA. The DNA for the CDR3 is TGCAGCGCCGATCGGCCAGCGGGGGGGCAAAACACCGGGGAGCTGTTTTTT. Translating gives CSADRPAGGQNTGELFF.

The chain joins TRBV27 to TRBJ2-5; D gene uncertain. V was trimmed by 4 bases and J by 2 bases, leaving 8 bases between them. The CDR3 runs to 13 residues. Looked up from germline, CDR1 is MNHEY and CDR2 is SMNVEV (reference sequence). CDR3 nucleotide sequence: TGTGCCAGCAGTTCAAGAACACAAGAGACCCAGTACTTC. It specifies CASSSRTQETQYF.

The chain has TRBV6-1 and TRBJ2-3, with TRBD1 as a possible D gene (7 bases). CDR1 MNHNS and CDR2 SASEGT come from the germline V gene. Trimming removed 6 bases at V and 6 bases at J, with 16 bases between. The CDR3 consists of 14 residues. This chain's CDR3 is CASSGGGSVDTQYF. CDR3 DNA: TGTGCCAGCAGCGGAGGGGGCTCCGTGGATACGCAGTATTTT.

This chain connects TRBV29-1 to TRBJ1-2; 10 nucleotides align to TRBD1. V shed 3 bases and J 6 bases; nucleotides not matched to a gene: 7. Per germline, CDR1 SQVTM and CDR2 ANQGSEA. The CDR3 is made up of 14 amino acids. CDR3 sequence: CSVDLGQGRDGYTF. The CDR3 coding sequence is TGCAGCGTTGATCTGGGACAGGGGCGGGATGGCTACACCTTC. Full variable domain (outside the CDR3, taken from reference TRBV29-1 and TRBJ1-2): SAVISQKPSRDICQRGTSLTIQCQVDSQVTMMFWYRQQPGQSLTLIATANQGSEATYESGFVIDKFPISRPNLTFSTLTVSNMSPEDSSIYLCSVDLGQGRDGYTFGSGTRLTVV.

This clone was seen a few times. The chain has TRBV7-9 and TRBJ1-2, with 9 bases identical to TRBD1. The CDR3 runs to 12 residues. CDR1 and CDR2 (germline): SEHNR, FQNEAQ (reference sequence). Germline trimming cut 9 bases from V and 5 bases from J; bases unmatched to any gene: 4. CDR3 sequence reads: CASQTGGYGYTF. CDR3 coding DNA: TGTGCCAGTCAGACAGGGGGATATGGCTACACCTTC.

The V call is TRBV7-2, the J call TRBJ1-1; 8 bases fit TRBD1. V was pared by 4 bases and J by 5 bases, with 3 bases of the junction left unmatched. Germline V gene sequence: CDR1 SGHTA, CDR2 FQGNSA. The length of the CDR3 is 13 residues. CDR3 residues: CASSSDRVTEAFF. The CDR3 coding sequence is TGTGCCAGCAGCTCGGACAGGGTGACTGAAGCTTTCTTT.

This chain connects TRBV7-8 to TRBJ1-4; unclear D gene. Germline V CDR1 and CDR2: SGHVS, FQNEAQ. The CDR3 contains 14 residues. The V end was cut by 5 bases, the J end by 6 bases, with 13 bases between. In DNA form, the CDR3 reads TGTGCCAGCAGCACCTACCGGTCCTATGAAAAACTGTTTTTT. Protein sequence: CASSTYRSYEKLFF.